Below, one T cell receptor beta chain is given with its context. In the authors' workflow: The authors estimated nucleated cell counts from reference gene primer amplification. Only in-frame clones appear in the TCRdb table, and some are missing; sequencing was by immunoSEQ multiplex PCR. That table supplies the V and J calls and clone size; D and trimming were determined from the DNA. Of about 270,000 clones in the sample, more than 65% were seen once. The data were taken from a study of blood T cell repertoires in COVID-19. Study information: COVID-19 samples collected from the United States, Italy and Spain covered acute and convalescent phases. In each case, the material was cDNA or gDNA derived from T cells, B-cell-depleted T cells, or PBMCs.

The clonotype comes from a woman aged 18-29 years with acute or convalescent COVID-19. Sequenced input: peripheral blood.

CDR3 protein: CSALEETQYF. CDR3 in DNA: TGCAGTGCTCTAGAGGAGACCCAGTACTTC. The V call is TRBV20-1, the J call TRBJ2-5; D not certain. The CDR3 loop spans 10 amino acids. The ends were cut back, 5 bases at V and 5 bases at J, with 6 bases in the middle. Germline assignment: CDR1 DFQATT and CDR2 SNEGSKA (reference sequence).